A selection of T cell receptor beta chains follows, all from one sample in a study of T cell repertoires in cytomegalovirus infection. TCRdb redid the calling of the reads with MiXCR, one entry per CDR3 protein. In the table there are 20,000 to 30,000 distinct CDR3 sequences, approximately 22% of which are singletons. These receptors lack a known antigen. Source: CD8+ T cells from cultured PBMCs, taken from culture after CMV antigen stimulation. The receptor set was obtained from a human donor in good health (CMV status not recorded). Some clones in this sample may be carry-over from other donors' samples. CDR3s include the opening cysteine and the closing phenylalanine or tryptophan. A D gene is named only where the DNA matches it firmly. Size tells how often a clone was seen (once, few, many) or the class of an expanded clone, and some rows leave it out.

v_gene	j_gene	abundance	d_gene	CDR3aa	CDR3nt
TRBV6-2/TRBV6-3	TRBJ2-3	few	TRBD2	CASSGLAGEDTQYF	TGTGCCAGCAGTGGACTAGCGGGAGAAGATACGCAGTATTTT
TRBV6-6	TRBJ1-1	NA	TRBD1	CASTMGQGAEAFF	TGTGCCAGCACCATGGGACAGGGGGCTGAAGCTTTCTTT
TRBV6-6	TRBJ1-1	once	NA	CASGPMGNPEAFF	TGTGCCAGCGGTCCAATGGGGAACCCTGAAGCTTTCTTT
TRBV3-1	TRBJ2-1	few	TRBD2	CASSHLLAGGSIPYNEQFF	TGTGCCAGCAGCCATCTGCTAGCGGGGGGTTCCATTCCCTACAATGAGCAGTTCTTC
TRBV19	TRBJ1-5	few	TRBD1	CASSTSTGDRGVQPQHF	TGTGCCAGTAGTACCTCGACAGGGGATCGGGGCGTTCAGCCCCAGCATTTT
TRBV9	TRBJ1-1	NA	NA	CASTGPRGTEAFF	TGTGCCAGCACTGGGCCCAGAGGGACTGAAGCTTTCTTT
TRBV2	TRBJ2-7	NA	NA	CASRTRGLLYEQYF	TGTGCCAGCAGGACGAGGGGCCTTCTCTACGAGCAGTACTTC
TRBV9	TRBJ1-1	few	NA	CASSVGGSGTEAFF	TGTGCCAGCAGCGTAGGGGGATCGGGCACTGAAGCTTTCTTT
TRBV2	TRBJ1-6	many	NA	CASSAPGFEGLSREDNSPLHF	TGTGCCAGCAGCGCTCCAGGGTTCGAGGGTTTGTCCCGGGAAGATAATTCACCCCTCCACTTT
TRBV6-2/TRBV6-3	TRBJ2-1	NA	NA	CASSPRHLYEQFF	TGTGCCAGCAGCCCCCGCCATTTGTATGAGCAGTTCTTC
TRBV12-3/TRBV12-4	TRBJ2-1	few	NA	CASRPISYNEQFF	TGTGCCAGCAGGCCTATATCCTACAATGAGCAGTTCTTC
TRBV10-3	TRBJ2-7	NA	TRBD1	CAISEIKQGASYEQYF	TGTGCCATCAGTGAGATTAAACAGGGGGCGTCCTACGAGCAGTACTTC
TRBV28	TRBJ1-1	NA	TRBD1	CASSLGGGSGTEAFF	TGTGCCAGCAGTTTGGGAGGGGGCTCAGGAACTGAAGCTTTCTTT
TRBV28	TRBJ1-1	many	TRBD1	CASKEAGQGVNTEAFF	TGTGCCAGCAAGGAAGCGGGACAGGGCGTGAACACTGAAGCTTTCTTT
TRBV7-8	TRBJ1-2	few	NA	CASSLVGGQLGYTF	TGTGCCAGCAGCTTAGTCGGCGGGCAGCTCGGCTACACCTTC
TRBV10-3	TRBJ2-7	once	NA	CAISDIGVGEHYF	TGTGCCATCAGTGATATAGGGGTGGGGGAGCATTACTTC
TRBV6-2/TRBV6-3	TRBJ2-6	few	NA	CASSKFASGANVLTF	TGTGCCAGCAGCAAGTTCGCCTCTGGGGCCAACGTCCTGACTTTC
TRBV4-1	TRBJ2-7	NA	NA	CASSQAAISVYEQYF	TGCGCCAGCAGCCAAGCGGCAATTTCAGTCTACGAGCAGTACTTC
TRBV7-6	TRBJ1-4	many	NA	CASSLVAKGTNEKLFF	TGTGCCAGCAGCTTAGTTGCTAAAGGGACTAATGAAAAACTGTTTTTT
TRBV29-1	TRBJ2-2	NA	NA	CSVVGNANTGELFF	TGCAGCGTTGTCGGGAACGCGAACACCGGGGAGCTGTTTTTT
TRBV27	TRBJ1-2	NA	TRBD1	CASSKGTGSGYTF	TGTGCCAGCAGCAAAGGGACAGGGAGCGGCTACACCTTC
TRBV24-1	TRBJ2-2	NA	TRBD2	CATSEAVGGMNTGELFF	TGTGCCACCAGTGAGGCGGTCGGGGGGATGAACACCGGGGAGCTGTTTTTT
TRBV7-2	TRBJ2-1	many	NA	CASSSVDREDEQFF	TGTGCCAGCAGCTCAGTTGATAGGGAGGATGAGCAGTTCTTC
TRBV5-5	TRBJ1-4	NA	TRBD1	CASTLRPGQTNEKLFF	TGTGCCAGCACCTTAAGACCGGGACAGACTAATGAAAAACTGTTTTTT
TRBV4-3	TRBJ2-1	NA	NA	CASSQVLGGGPYNEQFF	TGCGCCAGCAGCCAAGTCTTGGGGGGGGGGCCGTACAATGAGCAGTTCTTC
TRBV19	TRBJ1-2	once	TRBD1	CASSIDLSGTGYGYTF	TGTGCCAGTAGTATAGATCTGAGCGGGACAGGGTATGGCTACACCTTC
TRBV24-1	TRBJ2-5	NA	NA	CATSDPGETQYF	TGTGCCACCAGTGACCCCGGAGAGACCCAGTACTTC
TRBV5-4	TRBJ1-2	few	NA	CASSYWGQGGYGYTF	TGTGCCAGCAGCTACTGGGGCCAGGGTGGCTATGGCTACACCTTC
TRBV28	TRBJ2-5	NA	NA	CASIGANEETQYF	TGTGCCAGCATTGGTGCTAACGAAGAGACCCAGTACTTC
TRBV5-6	TRBJ1-1	few	NA	CASSLDTEAFF	TGTGCCAGCAGCTTGGATACTGAAGCTTTCTTT
TRBV20-1	TRBJ1-2	NA	NA	CSASVSTGRDNYGYTF	TGCAGTGCTAGCGTTTCCACCGGGAGAGATAACTATGGCTACACCTTC
TRBV6-1	TRBJ2-3	once	TRBD2	CASSLLAGERDTQYF	TGTGCCAGCAGTTTACTAGCGGGGGAGAGGGATACGCAGTATTTT
TRBV28	TRBJ2-7	NA	NA	CASSSAGAGLKGQYF	TGTGCCAGCAGTTCGGCAGGGGCCGGATTAAAAGGGCAGTACTTC
TRBV4-3	TRBJ2-1	many	NA	CASSPPGGDEQFF	TGCGCCAGCAGCCCCCCTGGGGGTGATGAGCAGTTCTTC
TRBV6-1	TRBJ1-2	few	NA	CASSSPGDRGYTF	TGTGCCAGCAGTTCCCCAGGGGATCGGGGCTACACCTTC
TRBV7-8	TRBJ1-1	many	NA	CASSVTIGQPTEAFF	TGTGCCAGCAGCGTAACCATTGGACAGCCGACTGAAGCTTTCTTT
TRBV12-5	TRBJ1-2	few	NA	CASGGGGGYTF	TGTGCTAGTGGAGGGGGAGGTGGCTACACCTTC
TRBV3-1	TRBJ2-3	few	TRBD2	CASSQPPAGGAADTQYF	TGTGCCAGCAGCCAGCCCCCGGCGGGGGGGGCCGCAGATACGCAGTATTTT
TRBV27	TRBJ1-2	few	NA	CASTPEGNYGYTF	TGTGCCAGCACCCCGGAGGGGAACTATGGCTACACCTTC
TRBV18	TRBJ2-7	NA	NA	CASSPPRGTNEQYF	TGTGCCAGCTCACCTCCGAGGGGCACCAACGAGCAGTACTTC
TRBV29-1	TRBJ2-1	few	NA	CSVPRSYNEQFF	TGCAGCGTCCCCCGCTCCTACAATGAGCAGTTCTTC
TRBV4-1	TRBJ2-3	few	NA	CASSQAWGAAEDTQYF	TGCGCCAGCAGCCAGGCGTGGGGGGCTGCTGAAGATACGCAGTATTTT
TRBV4-1	TRBJ2-7	few	NA	CASSQDRSYEQYF	TGCGCCAGCAGCCAAGACAGGTCCTACGAGCAGTACTTC
TRBV5-1	TRBJ1-1	NA	TRBD1	CASSLGTGRDDEAFF	TGCGCCAGCAGCTTGGGGACAGGGCGGGACGATGAAGCTTTCTTT
TRBV27	TRBJ2-7	NA	NA	CASSPWDGGREQYF	TGTGCCAGCAGTCCTTGGGACGGGGGACGCGAGCAGTACTTC
TRBV25-1	TRBJ2-3	few	TRBD2	CASSATSGGAGTDTQYF	TGTGCCAGCAGTGCTACTAGCGGGGGGGCAGGGACAGATACGCAGTATTTT
TRBV7-2	TRBJ2-7	many	NA	CASSLSSYEQYF	TGTGCCAGCAGCTTAAGTTCATACGAGCAGTACTTC
TRBV5-5	TRBJ2-7	NA	TRBD2	CASSSVGTSDEQYF	TGTGCCAGCAGCTCGGTGGGGACTAGCGACGAGCAGTACTTC
TRBV7-9	TRBJ1-6	NA	NA	CASSHSTPTTPLHF	TGTGCCAGCAGCCACTCAACACCCACTACACCCCTCCACTTT
TRBV12-3/TRBV12-4	TRBJ1-5	NA	NA	CASSSEGGRRNQPQHF	TGTGCCAGCAGTTCCGAGGGGGGGCGGCGGAATCAGCCCCAGCATTTT
TRBV14	TRBJ2-1	NA	NA	CASSHSIYNEQFF	TGTGCCAGCAGCCACTCAATATACAATGAGCAGTTCTTC
TRBV20-1	TRBJ1-6	many	TRBD1	CSASGQGEASPLHF	TGCAGTGCTTCGGGACAGGGGGAAGCTTCACCCCTCCACTTT
TRBV5-6	TRBJ2-1	NA	TRBD2	CASSPGEGYNEQFF	TGTGCCAGCTCGCCCGGGGAGGGCTACAATGAGCAGTTCTTC
TRBV7-3	TRBJ2-3	many	NA	CASSPLGASTDTQYF	TGTGCCAGCAGCCCACTTGGGGCCAGCACAGATACGCAGTATTTT
TRBV7-2	TRBJ2-7	many	TRBD2	CASSSPGGANEQYF	TGTGCCAGCAGCTCCCCGGGGGGGGCGAATGAGCAGTACTTC
TRBV6-5	TRBJ1-6	few	NA	CASTLFGSEGNSPLHF	TGTGCCAGCACCCTTTTCGGGTCAGAGGGGAATTCACCCCTCCACTTT
TRBV4-2	TRBJ2-2	NA	NA	CASSQEGYSLAGELFF	TGTGCCAGCAGCCAAGAGGGGTATAGTCTAGCCGGGGAGCTGTTTTTT
TRBV12-5	TRBJ1-1	NA	NA	CASGRFFEGSNTEAFF	TGTGCTAGTGGTCGATTTTTTGAGGGCTCGAACACTGAAGCTTTCTTT
TRBV5-4	TRBJ2-7	NA	NA	CASSRTGTATAEQYF	TGTGCCAGCAGCCGCACCGGGACGGCCACCGCCGAGCAGTACTTC
TRBV6-5	TRBJ2-1	NA	TRBD2	CASSYSLSGGARNEQFF	TGTGCCAGCAGTTACTCCCTGTCCGGGGGGGCACGAAATGAGCAGTTCTTC